The 32 T cell receptor beta chains below come from one sample, sequenced in a study of PD-1 blockade in classical Hodgkin lymphoma. Method: immunoSEQ multiplex PCR; TCRdb's copy keeps in-frame clones and lacks some. Here the sample spans approximately 61,000 clones, 80% to 90% being singletons. Relapses following autologous stem cell transplantation were seen in all patients, with brentuximab vedotin exposure varying. Sequencing used peripheral blood mononuclear cells (PBMCs), obtained at baseline. Every receptor here comes from a human donor with classical Hodgkin lymphoma.

The V call is TRBV5-1, the J call TRBJ2-1; TRBD2 is a possible D gene (6 bases). This CDR3 is 15 amino acids long. V gave up 1 base and J gave up 2 bases, with 10 bases separating them. In germline, CDR1 is SGHRS, CDR2 YFSETQ. The CDR3 DNA sequence: TGCGCCAGCAGCTTGCGGGGGAGGACCTACAATGAGCAGTTCTTC. The encoded protein is CASSLRGRTYNEQFF.

The CDR3 is CASREPGTGVDNEQFF. As DNA, the CDR3 is TGTGCCAGCAGGGAACCCGGGACAGGGGTTGACAATGAGCAGTTCTTC. The chain uses TRBV2 and TRBJ2-1, with 10 bases that match TRBD1. In germline, CDR1 is SNHLY, CDR2 FYNNEI. Losses at the gene ends were 6 bases for V and 5 bases for J; bases not matched to a gene: 10. CDR3 size: 16 residues.

The chain couples TRBV7-9 to TRBJ1-6; D is uncertain. Trimming stripped 3 bases from V and 8 bases from J, with 11 bases between. Germline values: CDR1 SEHNR, CDR2 FQNEAQ (reference sequence). This CDR3 spans 14 amino acids. This chain's CDR3 is CASSFYVIHSPLHF. DNA for the CDR3: TGTGCCAGCAGCTTTTACGTCATCCATTCACCCCTCCACTTT. Together with reference TRBV7-9 and TRBJ1-6, the CDR3 gives the full variable domain: DTGVSQNPRHKITKRGQNVTFRCDPISEHNRLYWYRQTLGQGPEFLTYFQNEAQLEKSRLLSDRFSAERPKGSFSTLEIQRTEQGDSAMYLCASSFYVIHSPLHFGNGTRLTVT.

The chain couples TRBV6-5 to TRBJ1-2; D is possibly TRBD1 (5 bases). Germline values: CDR1 MNHEY, CDR2 SVGAGI. V dropped 0 bases and J dropped 7 bases, with 18 bases sitting between them. The CDR3 sequence is 16 residues long. The CDR3 sequence is CASSYSISVWGGGYTF. The CDR3 DNA reads as TGTGCCAGCAGTTACTCGATCTCTGTGTGGGGGGGTGGCTACACCTTC.

V usage is TRBV2 and J usage is TRBJ2-1; perhaps TRBD2 as D (5 bases). V lost 8 bases to trimming and J lost 1 base, with 9 bases between them. This CDR3 is built from 13 residues. The germline V gene has CDR1 SNHLY and CDR2 FYNNEI. CDR3 coding DNA: TGTGCCAGCGGAGGCTCATCCTACAATGAGCAGTTCTTC. It yields the protein CASGGSSYNEQFF.

V and J are TRBV5-6 and TRBJ2-5; no clear D gene. V lost 0 bases and J lost 1, with 7 bases in between. The CDR3 has 14 residues. Germline-derived CDR1 and CDR2 are SGHDT and YYEEEE. The CDR3 sequence is CASSLGAAQETQYF. DNA of the CDR3: TGTGCCAGCAGCTTGGGTGCAGCCCAAGAGACCCAGTACTTC.

The chain employs TRBV5-6 and TRBJ1-5; unclear D gene. Looked up from germline, CDR1 is SGHDT and CDR2 is YYEEEE. The CDR3 spans 14 residues. V was trimmed by 0 bases and J by 1 base, leaving 5 bases between them. CDR3 nucleotide sequence: TGTGCCAGCAGCTTGGTTGCCAGCAATCAGCCCCAGCATTTT. Translated: CASSLVASNQPQHF.

This clone has a handful of counts. V gene TRBV2 combines with J gene TRBJ1-6; TRBD1 might be the D (5 bases). This CDR3 contains 16 residues. Trimming cost V 2 bases and J 0 bases, with 8 bases left between them. Germline CDR1 SNHLY, CDR2 FYNNEI. CDR3 loop: CASSETQDSYNSPLHF. DNA of the CDR3: TGTGCCAGCAGTGAAACACAGGACTCCTATAATTCACCCCTCCACTTT. The entire variable domain, with the rest obtained from reference TRBV2 and TRBJ1-6, is as follows: EPEVTQTPSHQVTQMGQEVILRCVPISNHLYFYWYRQILGQKVEFLVSFYNNEISEKSEIFDDQFSVERPDGSNFTLKIRSTKLEDSAMYFCASSETQDSYNSPLHFGNGTRLTVT.

The gene calls are TRBV7-8 and TRBJ1-1; D ambiguous. Germline values: CDR1 SGHVS, CDR2 FQNEAQ. Trimming cost V 3 bases and J 0 bases, with 8 bases left between them. The CDR3 is 14 amino acids. The CDR3 region is CASSFGRLNTEAFF. CDR3 nucleotides: TGTGCCAGCAGCTTCGGACGACTGAACACTGAAGCTTTCTTT.

CDR3 loop: CASRKTGSSYEQYF. CDR3 DNA: TGTGCCAGCAGAAAGACAGGTAGCTCCTACGAGCAGTACTTC. The V gene is TRBV7-8, the J gene TRBJ2-7, with TRBD1 as a possible D gene (6 bases). Germline V CDR1 and CDR2: SGHVS, FQNEAQ. The CDR3 sequence is 14 residues long. Trimming took off 6 bases at V and 0 bases at J, with 12 bases between the two ends. The full variable domain, in which reference TRBV7-8 and TRBJ2-7 provide the parts outside the CDR3, is GAGVSQSPRYKVAKRGQDVALRCDPISGHVSLFWYQQALGQGPEFLTYFQNEAQLDKSGLPSDRFFAERPEGSVSTLKIQRTQQEDSAVYLCASRKTGSSYEQYFGPGTRLTVT.

The rearrangement links TRBV6-5 to TRBJ1-5; D unresolved. V was cut by 7 bases and J by 0 bases, with 13 bases left in between. Germline CDR1 is MNHEY and CDR2 is SVGAGI. The CDR3 is 15 residues long. DNA of the CDR3: TGTGCCAGCACCCCAACACCTTATAGCAATCAGCCCCAGCATTTT. Its protein is CASTPTPYSNQPQHF.

V usage is TRBV6-4 and J usage is TRBJ1-6; no clear D gene. Trimming stripped 2 bases from V and 9 bases from J, with 8 bases between. The CDR3 spans 13 residues. Germline-derived CDR1 and CDR2 are MRHNA and SNTAGT. The DNA of the CDR3 is TGTGCCAGCAGTGACACCGGGAGTTCACCCCTCCACTTT. Translated, it gives CASSDTGSSPLHF.

The V and J genes are TRBV14 and TRBJ1-2; D is unresolved. V dropped 0 bases and J dropped 0 bases, with 8 bases sitting between them. The germline CDR1 and CDR2 sequences are SGHDN and FVKESK. The CDR3 runs to 15 residues. CDR3 sequence (DNA): TGTGCCAGCAGCCAAGAAGCGGGAGCTAACTATGGCTACACCTTC. Translating it yields CASSQEAGANYGYTF.

This clone was counted between two and nine times. V and J are TRBV7-6 and TRBJ1-6; maybe TRBD1 (6 bases). Deletions cut 5 bases from V and 5 bases from J, with 10 bases between. CDR1 is SGHVS, CDR2 FNYEAQ, per germline. This CDR3 has 14 amino acids. The CDR3 bases are TGTGCCAGCAGCCAGAGGACAGATAATTCACCCCTCCACTTT. This gives the protein CASSQRTDNSPLHF.

This chain joins TRBV2 and TRBJ1-2; maybe TRBD1 (6 bases). Trimming took off 6 bases at V and 4 bases at J, with 12 bases between the two ends. This CDR3 region has 13 residues. Germline CDR1 reads SNHLY; CDR2 reads FYNNEI. As DNA, the CDR3 is TGTGCCAGCAGAGCCCAGGGGTCCTATGGCTACACCTTC. It codes for CASRAQGSYGYTF.

V usage is TRBV29-1 and J usage is TRBJ2-2; D is possibly TRBD2 (5 bases). Germline V gene sequence: CDR1 SQVTM, CDR2 ANQGSEA. The CDR3 has 14 amino acids. The V and J ends lost 3 bases and 4 bases respectively, with 12 bases between them. The CDR3 loop reads CSVDSGMGTGELFF. The CDR3 DNA sequence: TGCAGCGTTGATTCGGGGATGGGCACCGGGGAGCTGTTTTTT.

The genes are TRBV5-4 and TRBJ2-5; D remains unclear. Trimming shortened V by 4 bases and J by 1 base, and 2 bases separated the two germline ends. The germline gives CDR1 SGHNT, CDR2 YYREEE (reference sequence). The CDR3 has 11 amino acids. The CDR3 is CASSVQETQYF. CDR3 DNA: TGTGCCAGCAGCGTCCAAGAGACCCAGTACTTC.

This chain joins TRBV2 and TRBJ1-1, with TRBD1 identical over 7 bases. Germline V gives CDR1 SNHLY, CDR2 FYNNEI. V shed 6 bases and J 10 bases; nucleotides not matched to a gene: 2. CDR3 length: 10 residues. The CDR3 nucleotides are TGTGCCAGCAGCGGACAGGTAGCTTTCTTT. Translated, it gives CASSGQVAFF.

J is TRBJ2-7 and V is TRBV10-3; the D is unclear. The CDR3 consists of 13 residues. Germline CDR1 is ENHRY and CDR2 is SYGVKD. V lost 4 bases and J lost 2, with 9 bases in between. The CDR3 is CAISAVSPYEQYF. The CDR3 nucleotides read TGTGCCATCAGTGCTGTCAGTCCCTACGAGCAGTACTTC.

This clone occurred a few times. This rearrangement joins TRBV30 to TRBJ1-1; no clear D gene. The V gene lost 4 bases and the J gene lost 11 bases, with 8 bases spanning the gap. This CDR3 is 9 amino acids long. Germline V gene sequence: CDR1 GTSNPN, CDR2 SVGIG (reference sequence). CDR3 loop: CAWKAGAFF. CDR3 DNA sequence: TGTGCCTGGAAGGCCGGCGCTTTCTTT.

The chain carries TRBV4-2 and TRBJ2-7, with 8 bases that match TRBD1. Per the germline V gene, CDR1 is LGHNA and CDR2 is YNFKEQ. CDR3 length: 14 residues. J gave up 2 bases and V 1 base, and 1 base lay outside the gene matches. As DNA, the CDR3 is TGTGCCAGCAGCCAAGTGGACAGGGCCTACGAGCAGTACTTC. Amino acids: CASSQVDRAYEQYF.

The chain employs TRBV7-8 and TRBJ2-7; maybe TRBD1 (5 bases). The CDR3 contains 14 residues. The V end lost 2 bases, the J end lost 3 bases, and 11 bases lay between the germline ends. Germline lookup yields CDR1 SGHVS and CDR2 FQNEAQ. In nucleotides, the CDR3 is TGTGCCAGCAGCTTACCAGGGATCGGCTACGAGCAGTACTTC. Its protein is CASSLPGIGYEQYF.

This clone was recorded only once. The chain recombines TRBV4-2 with TRBJ2-5; 9 bases align to TRBD2. The CDR3 contains 19 residues. Germline V gene sequence: CDR1 LGHNA, CDR2 YNFKEQ. The V gene end was trimmed by 0 bases and the J gene end by 1 base; junction bases not matched to a gene: 12. CDR3 nucleotides: TGTGCCAGCAGCCAAGATTCAGCGTGGCTAGCGGGGACCCAAGAGACCCAGTACTTC. Its protein is CASSQDSAWLAGTQETQYF.

This clone appeared a single time. V gene TRBV7-2 combines with J gene TRBJ1-2, with a tentative D call TRBD1 (6 bases). V dropped 11 bases and J dropped 5 bases, with 18 bases sitting between them. The CDR3 spans 13 residues. CDR1 and CDR2 (germline): SGHTA, FQGNSA. Here the CDR3 DNA reads TGTGCCGAGTGGGGGGGGGCCCCTTATGGCTACACCTTC. Encoded protein: CAEWGGAPYGYTF.

The table lists this clone with a count of one. The V call is TRBV2, the J call TRBJ2-7, with a possible D match to TRBD1 (6 bases). CDR1 is SNHLY and CDR2 is FYNNEI in the germline V gene. CDR3 length equals 15 residues. V gave up 1 base and J gave up 2 bases, with 12 bases separating them. The CDR3 loop reads CASSEGQGRPYEQYF. For the CDR3, the DNA is TGTGCCAGCAGTGAAGGGCAGGGGAGACCCTACGAGCAGTACTTC.

This sequence joins TRBV30 and TRBJ1-1; D remains ambiguous. Germline V gene sequence: CDR1 GTSNPN, CDR2 SVGIG (reference sequence). The length of the CDR3 is 13 residues. Trimming removed 6 bases from V and 1 base from J, with 12 bases in between. CDR3: CACRLDTNTEAFF. As DNA, the CDR3 is TGTGCCTGCCGACTCGACACGAACACTGAAGCTTTCTTT. The entire variable domain, with the rest obtained from reference TRBV30 and TRBJ1-1, is as follows: SQTIHQWPATLVQPVGSPLSLECTVEGTSNPNLYWYRQAAGRGLQLLFYSVGIGQISSEVPQNLSASRPQDRQFILSSKKLLLSDSGFYLCACRLDTNTEAFFGQGTRLTVV.

The CDR3 loop reads CASSIALGGTYEQYF. The CDR3 region has the DNA TGTGCCAGTAGTATAGCATTAGGTGGGACCTACGAGCAGTACTTC. This chain connects TRBV19 to TRBJ2-7, with D unclear. Germline loops: CDR1 LNHDA, CDR2 SQIVND (reference sequence). The V end was cut by 1 base, the J end by 2 bases, with 12 bases between. This CDR3 spans 15 amino acids.

V is TRBV5-4 and J is TRBJ2-4; D is ambiguous. Germline V gene data show CDR1 as SGHNT and CDR2 as YYREEE (reference sequence). CDR3 length equals 12 residues. With 0 bases removed from V and 8 bases from J, the gap between germline ends came to 6 bases. The CDR3, as DNA: TGTGCCAGCAGCTTGGATGGGGACATTCAGTACTTC. This encodes CASSLDGDIQYF.

V usage is TRBV19 and J usage is TRBJ1-1; tentatively, D is TRBD1 (5 bases). Per germline, CDR1 LNHDA and CDR2 SQIVND (reference sequence). Trimming shortened V by 7 bases and J by 5 bases, and 17 bases separated the two germline ends. The CDR3 has 14 residues. This CDR3 reads CASKFQGVRTEAFF. CDR3 nucleotide sequence: TGTGCCAGTAAATTCCAGGGAGTGAGGACTGAAGCTTTCTTT.

This chain connects TRBV7-9 to TRBJ1-6; the match to TRBD1 covers 7 bases. CDR1 and CDR2 (germline): SEHNR, FQNEAQ (reference sequence). The CDR3 sequence is 15 residues long. The J segment lost 9 bases and the V segment lost 1 base, leaving 6 bases of the junction unmatched. The CDR3 sequence: CASSLDRGLSSPLHF. As DNA, the CDR3 is TGTGCCAGCAGCTTAGACAGGGGTTTGAGTTCACCCCTCCACTTT.

This rearrangement joins TRBV25-1 to TRBJ1-2; the match to TRBD1 covers 8 bases. The CDR3 runs 16 residues. Germline loops: CDR1 MGHDK, CDR2 SYGVNS. The J segment lost 8 bases and the V segment lost 3 bases, leaving 14 bases of the junction unmatched. The CDR3 protein is CASSELGQGAYLGYTF. CDR3 bases: TGTGCCAGCAGTGAGTTAGGACAGGGCGCCTACCTGGGCTACACCTTC.

This clone appeared a single time. This chain joins TRBV9 and TRBJ1-2, with D perhaps TRBD1 (5 bases). Germline-derived CDR1 and CDR2 are SGDLS and YYNGEE. Deletions cut 0 bases from V and 4 bases from J, with 13 bases between. The CDR3 has 15 amino acids. As DNA, the CDR3 is TGTGCCAGCAGCGTAGAGGGTAGGGGAGTCTATGGCTACACCTTC. Translated: CASSVEGRGVYGYTF.